This entry is about one TCR beta chain. Time point meaning: pretreatment peripheral blood. This CDR3 comprises 13 residues. CDR1 is MDHEN, CDR2 SYDVKM, per germline. Between the trimmed V and J ends, which lost 5 bases and 7 bases, there was a span of 12 bases. This specimen comes from a study of PD-L1 blockade in urothelial cancer. Turning to the study itself: Dosed intravenously at 1,200 mg every 3 weeks, atezolizumab was initiated by patients at some point between 2012 and 2014. Peripheral blood specimens exhibited a median yield of about 150,000 T cells. Blood drawn 3 weeks (second dose) and 6 weeks after treatment start was analyzed.

Added to each PCR by spiking were synthetic TCR analog templates. Sequenced by immunoSEQ multiplex PCR; TCRdb stores in-frame clones only, minus some. The table has about 88,000 clones, around 89% seen once. The V call is TRBV28, the J call TRBJ1-5, with D perhaps matching TRBD1 (6 bases). The clonotype was recovered from an elderly woman with urothelial cancer. Material: PBMCs, obtained around atezolizumab (anti-PD-L1) treatment. This chain's CDR3 is CASSPLRGQPQHF. The CDR3 coding sequence is TGTGCCAGCAGTCCATTAAGGGGGCAGCCCCAGCATTTT.